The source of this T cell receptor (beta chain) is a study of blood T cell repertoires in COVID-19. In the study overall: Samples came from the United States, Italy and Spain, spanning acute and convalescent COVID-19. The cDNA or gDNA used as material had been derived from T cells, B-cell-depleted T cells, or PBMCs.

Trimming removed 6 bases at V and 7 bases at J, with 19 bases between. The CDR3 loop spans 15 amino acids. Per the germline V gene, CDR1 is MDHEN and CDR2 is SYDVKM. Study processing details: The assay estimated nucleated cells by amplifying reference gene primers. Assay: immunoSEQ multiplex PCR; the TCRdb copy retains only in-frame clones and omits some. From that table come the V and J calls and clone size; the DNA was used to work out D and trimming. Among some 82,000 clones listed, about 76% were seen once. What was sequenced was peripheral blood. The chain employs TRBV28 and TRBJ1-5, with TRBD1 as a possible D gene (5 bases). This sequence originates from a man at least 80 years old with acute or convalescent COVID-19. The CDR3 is CASRLQGAVWQPQHF. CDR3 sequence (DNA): TGTGCCAGCAGACTACAAGGGGCGGTATGGCAGCCCCAGCATTTT.